The present T cell receptor (beta chain) was sequenced within a study of CD8 T cells in ankylosing spondylitis. General study points: Past research had described some motif variants in reactive arthritis synovial fluid and blood. Clones that were linked to disease were CD8+ and were relatively rare in peripheral blood. Apparently characteristic of ankylosing spondylitis blood was a TCR beta motif (under ten highly homologous variants). As reported, disease-linked clones showed significant enrichment in matched ankylosing spondylitis synovial fluid.

Using its own MiXCR run on the 5' RACE reads, TCRdb lists one record per CDR3 protein. This table has about 440,000 distinct CDR3 sequences, more than 15% appearing once. Ten or more counts support this clonotype. Its antigen is still unknown. The germline CDR1 and CDR2 sequences are SQVTM and ANQGSEA. V gave up 3 bases and J gave up 8 bases, with 16 bases separating them. This CDR3 contains 14 residues. The sequence derives from a male donor with ankylosing spondylitis. The sequencing sample was made of blood, either unsorted or a sorted T cell fraction (not recorded which). This chain links TRBV29-1 with TRBJ2-2, with D perhaps matching TRBD1 or TRBD2 (6 bases each). CDR3 bases: TGCAGCGTTGATAAGGGACTCCAGGGGGGGGAGCTGTTTTTT. The encoded protein is CSVDKGLQGGELFF.